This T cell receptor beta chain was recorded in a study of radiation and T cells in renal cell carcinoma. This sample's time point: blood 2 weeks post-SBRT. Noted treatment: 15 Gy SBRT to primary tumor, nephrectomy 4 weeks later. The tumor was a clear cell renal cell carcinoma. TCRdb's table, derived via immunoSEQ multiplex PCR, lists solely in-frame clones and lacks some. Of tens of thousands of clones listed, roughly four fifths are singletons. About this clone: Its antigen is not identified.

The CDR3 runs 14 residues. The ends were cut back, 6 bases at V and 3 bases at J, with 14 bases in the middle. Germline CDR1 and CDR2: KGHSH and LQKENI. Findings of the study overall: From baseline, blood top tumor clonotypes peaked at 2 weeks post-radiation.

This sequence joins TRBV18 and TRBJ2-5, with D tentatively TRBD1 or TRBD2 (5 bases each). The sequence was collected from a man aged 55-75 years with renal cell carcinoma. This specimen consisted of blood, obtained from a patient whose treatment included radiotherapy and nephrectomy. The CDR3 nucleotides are TGTGCCAGCTCCCAGGGACGAGGCGAAGAGACCCAGTACTTC. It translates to CASSQGRGEETQYF.